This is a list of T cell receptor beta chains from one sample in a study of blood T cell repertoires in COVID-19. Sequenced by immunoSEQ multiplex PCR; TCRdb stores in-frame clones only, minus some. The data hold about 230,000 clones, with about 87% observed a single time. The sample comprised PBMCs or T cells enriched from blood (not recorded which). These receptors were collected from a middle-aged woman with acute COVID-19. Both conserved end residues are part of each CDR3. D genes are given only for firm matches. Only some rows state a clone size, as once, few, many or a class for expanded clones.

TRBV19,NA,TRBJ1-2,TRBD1,TGTGCCAGTAGTATTCGGACAGGGCTAACTAACTATGGCTACACCTTC,CASSIRTGLTNYGYTF
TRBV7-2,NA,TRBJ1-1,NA,TGTGCCAGCAGCTTAACTATGAACACTGAAGCTTTCTTT,CASSLTMNTEAFF
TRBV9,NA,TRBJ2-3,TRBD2,TGTGCCAGCAGCCCTCGACTAGCGGGGGGTGTGGATACGCAGTATTTT,CASSPRLAGGVDTQYF
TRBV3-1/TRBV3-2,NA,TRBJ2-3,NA,TGTGCCCAGAGGCCTCAACTTAGCACAGATACGCAGTATTTT,CAQRPQLSTDTQYF
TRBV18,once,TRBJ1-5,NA,TGTGCCAGCTCACTCCACCGGGACACCAATCAGCCCCAGCATTTT,CASSLHRDTNQPQHF
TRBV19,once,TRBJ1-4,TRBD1,TGTGCCAGTAGCCCGGGACAGGGTGACCGAAAACTGTTTTTT,CASSPGQGDRKLFF
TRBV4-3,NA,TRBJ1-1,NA,TGCGCCAGCTCCTGGGCGCACACTGAAGCTTTCTTT,CASSWAHTEAFF
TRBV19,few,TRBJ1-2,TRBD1,TGTGCCAGTGCAGGGGGCGCGGGGTTTGGCTACACCTTC,CASAGGAGFGYTF
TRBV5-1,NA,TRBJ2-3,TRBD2,TGCGCCAGCAGCTCGGGACTAGCGGGAGACGCAGATACGCAGTATTTT,CASSSGLAGDADTQYF
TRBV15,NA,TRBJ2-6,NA,TGTGCCACCAGCAGAGATCAGAACTCTGGGGCCAACGTCCTGACTTTC,CATSRDQNSGANVLTF
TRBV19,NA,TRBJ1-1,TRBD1,TGTGCCAGTAGTCTCGGGACAGGGGCGCCCACTGAAGCTTTCTTT,CASSLGTGAPTEAFF
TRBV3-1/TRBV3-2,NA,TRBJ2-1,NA,TGTGCCAGCAGCCAATCCGGGTTGAGCCAGTTCTTC,CASSQSGLSQFF
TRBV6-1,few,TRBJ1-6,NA,TGTGCCAGCAGTGAAGTTAGGGGGAATTCACCCCTCCACTTT,CASSEVRGNSPLHF
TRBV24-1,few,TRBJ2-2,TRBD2,TGTGCCACCAGTGACCCGGGACTAGCGAACACCGGGGAGCTGTTTTTT,CATSDPGLANTGELFF
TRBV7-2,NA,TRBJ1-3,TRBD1,TGTGCCAGCAGCCCCGACAGGGCGGCGCGAAACACCATATATTTT,CASSPDRAARNTIYF
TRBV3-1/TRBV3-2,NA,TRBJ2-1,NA,TGTGCCAGCAGCCAAGATAATCTAGCGCGATACAAAAACAATGAGCAGTTCTTC,CASSQDNLARYKNNEQFF
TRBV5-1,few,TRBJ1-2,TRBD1,TGCGCCAGCAGCCTTGATACAGGGGGCGGGCGAGGCTACACCTTC,CASSLDTGGGRGYTF
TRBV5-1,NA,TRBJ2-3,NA,TGCGCCAGCAGCTCATCAGGGTCTACAGATACGCAGTATTTT,CASSSSGSTDTQYF
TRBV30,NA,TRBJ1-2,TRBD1,TGTGCCTGGAGGCGGACAGGGGGTCCCTATGGCTACACCTTC,CAWRRTGGPYGYTF